This TCR beta chain was sequenced during a study of beta chain features in type 1 diabetes. V was pared by 7 bases and J by 1 base, with 12 bases between. From germline, CDR1 is MNHNS and CDR2 SASEGT. This CDR3 comprises 14 residues. This clone appeared a few times. Its antigen is currently unknown. Overall study results and limits: TCRB repertoires of naive, central memory and Treg cells appeared more similar among patients than among healthy donors. The study found moderately but significantly shorter TCRB CDR3s in all four CD4+ subsets of Type 1 diabetes patients. Equally in patients and controls, shorter templates might have been favored by PCR.

Expressed TCRB transcripts were sequenced, since all the RNA that had been isolated was reverse transcribed. Some clones are missing from TCRdb's copy, which holds only in-frame ones; the method was immunoSEQ multiplex PCR. This table holds some 700,000 clones, around 15% found once. Via CD45RO/CCR7/CD25/CD127/CD95/CD27, cells of the CD4+ naive, central memory, regulatory and stem cell-like memory subsets were sorted. Specimen: naive CD4+ T cells from blood. The V call is TRBV6-1, the J call TRBJ2-3, with D hard to call. This TCR derives from a young man with type 1 diabetes. The CDR3 region is CASTLPQGTDTQYF. CDR3 bases: TGTGCCAGCACCCTTCCTCAGGGCACAGATACGCAGTATTTT.